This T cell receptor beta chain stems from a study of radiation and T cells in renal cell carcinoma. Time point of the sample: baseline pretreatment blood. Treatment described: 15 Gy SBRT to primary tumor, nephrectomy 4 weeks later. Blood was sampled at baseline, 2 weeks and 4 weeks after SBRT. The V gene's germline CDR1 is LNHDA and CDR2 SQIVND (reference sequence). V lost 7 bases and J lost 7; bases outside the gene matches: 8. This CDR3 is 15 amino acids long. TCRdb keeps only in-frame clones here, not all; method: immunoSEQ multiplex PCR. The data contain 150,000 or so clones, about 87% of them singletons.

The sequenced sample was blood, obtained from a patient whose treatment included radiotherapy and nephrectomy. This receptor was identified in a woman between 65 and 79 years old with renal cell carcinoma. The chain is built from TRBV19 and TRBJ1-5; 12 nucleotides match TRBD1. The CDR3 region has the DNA TGTGCCAGTAATATGGGACAGGGGGCGAGCCAGCCCCAGCATTTT. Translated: CASNMGQGASQPQHF.